The entry below gives a single T cell receptor (beta chain) sequence along with its context. There is no known antigen for this receptor. There are no base qualities to consult, and no much larger clone falls within one base. This entry belongs to a study of post-analysis software for immune sequencing data (dated by TCRdb to between 2015 and 2017). Regarding the research as a whole: The recorded disease courses included relapsing-remitting, secondary progressive and progressive-relapsing multiple sclerosis, and some patients had no subtype annotation. The patient repertoires were set against 11 previously published healthy control repertoires from donors whose ages ranged from roughly 6 to 27 years. A subset of samples was prepared in parallel using single-end sample barcoding, then pooled and co-amplified after Illumina adapter ligation. General conclusions and limits of the study: A handful of TRBV segments, including TRBV5-6, TRBV5-1 and TRBV20-1, were significantly more frequent in patients than controls. Strong co-clustering of samples prepared in the same batch was shown by direct clustering with F measure, prompting a batch-effect correction. The control group was slightly older than the multiple sclerosis patient group. Significantly lower normalized Chao1 diversity was found in multiple sclerosis patients than in controls, suggesting substantial peripheral T-cell clonal expansion.

Including the terminal cysteine and phenylalanine, the CDR3 comprises 15 residues. Only the CDR3 DNA is retained, 45 bases long and in frame from the first base. Deletion took 3 bases off V and 2 bases off J, with a span of 13 bases between the germline ends. CDR1 and CDR2 are drawn from the germline V gene: SGHRS, YFSETQ. Libraries were made using PCR. Instrument used: Illumina HiSeq 2500. Unique molecular identifiers were incorporated into TCR beta cDNA libraries to reduce PCR and sequencing biases. Roughly 0.5 million cDNA molecules were obtained per 1 to 10 million input T cells, so each molecule approximated one T cell. The same protocol used for the earlier healthy control dataset was applied to prepare and sequence the patient libraries. Within a given batch, samples were prepared together, multiplexed and sequenced on the same HiSeq lane. The authors' pipeline ran thus. MIGEC handled the raw barcoded reads, throwing out single-read molecular identifier groups before consensus assembly and CDR3 extraction. Clonotype tables were post-analysed with VDJtools, normalizing diversity by down-sampling all datasets to the smallest sample size. To correct batch-related cross-sample contamination, repertoire overlap clustering matched CDR3 amino acid sequences but not nucleotide sequences. The raw public reads went through TCRdb reprocessing: fastp at Q25, MiXCR clone calling, in-frame beta chains kept. Rows with one shared CDR3 protein collapse into an entry with the most common genes and DNA. The V and J calls here are based on TCRdb, not the publication. The sample table lists 380,000 or so distinct CDR3 sequences, approximately 38% of them with a count of one. The ten largest account for under 15% of the sample.

To demonstrate the VDJtools post-analysis software, TCR beta repertoires were profiled from the peripheral blood of roughly 14 young patients with multiple sclerosis. The multiple sclerosis patients were children and adolescents ranging in age from roughly 6 to 16 years. The chain employs TRBV5-1 and TRBJ2-3; the best D guess is TRBD1, with 6 bases matching. The sequenced sample was blood. The receptor comes from a girl between 5 and 17 years old with multiple sclerosis. For the CDR3, the sequence is CASSSTGSITDTQYF. The DNA sequence is as follows: TGCGCCAGCAGCTCAACAGGGAGCATCACAGATACGCAGTATTTT. Full variable domain (CDR3 extended with the reference TRBV5-1 and TRBJ2-3 proteins): KAGVTQTPRYLIKTRGQQVTLSCSPISGHRSVSWYQQTPGQGLQFLFEYFSETQRNKGNFPGRFSGRQFSNSRSEMNVSTLELGDSALYLCASSSTGSITDTQYFGPGTRLTVL.